A single sample gave rise to the 5 T cell receptor beta chains below, sequenced in a study of cytomegalovirus exposure and HLA in healthy donors. 60 Vbeta and 13 Jbeta primers were used in PCR. TCRdb's table, derived via immunoSEQ multiplex PCR, lists solely in-frame clones and lacks some. Seen here are 130,000 or so clones, 77% observed once, and the top ten hold under 5%. The sequencing input was PBMCs. These receptors all come from a male donor in good health and CMV-seropositive.

The chain couples TRBV5-1 to TRBJ2-5, with 7 bases fitting TRBD1. With 4 bases clipped from V and 2 bases from J, the junction kept 8 bases outside the gene matches. The CDR3 runs 15 residues. Germline CDR1 reads SGHRS; CDR2 reads YFSETQ. CDR3 in amino acids: CASSSTGTEQETQYF. Written as DNA, the CDR3 is TGCGCCAGCAGCAGCACCGGGACAGAGCAAGAGACCCAGTACTTC.

A few counts support this clone. V is TRBV11-2 and J is TRBJ2-3; TRBD2 matches 8 bases. V lost 5 bases and J lost 8; bases outside the gene matches: 15. Germline V gene lookup returns CDR1 SGHAT and CDR2 FQNNGV. The CDR3 runs 16 residues. CDR3 coding DNA: TGTGCCAGCAGCCCACTTCAACAGCGGGGGAGCAGTACGCAGTATTTT. Translating gives CASSPLQQRGSSTQYF. The whole variable domain, remainder taken from reference TRBV11-2 and TRBJ2-3, is EAGVAQSPRYKIIEKRQSVAFWCNPISGHATLYWYQQILGQGPKLLIQFQNNGVVDDSQLPKDRFSAERLKGVDSTLKIQPAKLEDSAVYLCASSPLQQRGSSTQYFGPGTRLTVL.

The chain employs TRBV29-1 and TRBJ2-5; 9 bases match TRBD1. The DNA end is a closer match to TRBJ2-7, so the J assignment may be wrong. The germline V gene encodes CDR1 SQVTM and CDR2 ANQGSEA. There are 19 residues in the CDR3. For the CDR3, the DNA is TGCAGCGTTGTATTTCTCTTGGGTGCAGGGACAGGGAGGTCCAACGAGCAGTACTTC. Translating it yields CSVVFLLGAGTGRSNEQYF.

The rearrangement uses TRBV2 and TRBJ2-1, with 8 positions matching TRBD2. After removal of 7 bases from V and 3 bases from J, the junction contained 5 bases not matched to a gene. CDR3 length: 14 residues. Germline CDR1 SNHLY, CDR2 FYNNEI. The CDR3 DNA sequence: TGTGCCAGCAAAGCGGGAGCGAGCTACAATGAGCAGTTCTTC. Translating gives CASKAGASYNEQFF.

The chain employs TRBV6-4 and TRBJ2-3; 7 positions match TRBD1. The V gene's germline CDR1 is MRHNA and CDR2 SNTAGT. The CDR3 has 16 residues. J was trimmed by 1 base and V by 5 bases; bases with no gene match: 9. The CDR3 here is CASSPLGQGGTDTQYF. In DNA, the CDR3 is TGTGCCAGCAGTCCCCTGGGGCAGGGGGGCACAGATACGCAGTATTTT.